The 8 T cell receptor beta chains presented below share a single source sample, sequenced in a study of T cell repertoires in cytomegalovirus infection. TCRdb re-analysed the reads in MiXCR, keeping a single row per CDR3 protein. Of approximately 120,000 distinct CDR3 sequences in the sample, around 28% are singletons; the top ten hold roughly 81%. The antigens these receptors bind are not known. The sample here was CD8+ T cells from cultured PBMCs, taken from culture after CMV antigen stimulation. The receptors stem from a human donor in good health (CMV status not recorded). Some clones in this sample may be carry-over from other donors' samples.

This clonotype was counted only a few times. The chain uses TRBV5-6 and TRBJ2-1; a weak D match, TRBD2 (5 bases). The CDR3 covers 13 residues. Germline lookup yields CDR1 SGHDT and CDR2 YYEEEE. Trimming shortened V by 2 bases and J by 5 bases, and 8 bases separated the two germline ends. CDR3 in amino acids: CASSLAANNEQFF. The DNA of the CDR3 is TGTGCCAGCAGCTTAGCGGCCAACAATGAGCAGTTCTTC.

This clonotype showed up just a few times. The J gene is TRBJ2-4, the V gene TRBV7-2, with unresolved D. This CDR3 is built from 13 residues. V gave up 1 base and J gave up 9 bases, with 10 bases separating them. The germline V gene encodes CDR1 SGHTA and CDR2 FQGNSA. The CDR3 coding sequence is TGTGCCAGCAGCTTAGTAGGATGGAGCATTCAGTACTTC. Translating gives CASSLVGWSIQYF.

The table lists this clonotype with a few counts. The chain joins TRBV5-1 to TRBJ2-5; D might be TRBD1 (5 bases). The V end lost 4 bases, the J end lost 5 bases, and 15 bases lay between the germline ends. The germline CDR1 and CDR2 sequences are SGHRS and YFSETQ. This CDR3 spans 14 amino acids. This chain's CDR3 is CASSSRVRRETQYF. CDR3 in DNA: TGCGCCAGCAGCAGCAGGGTCCGACGGGAGACCCAGTACTTC. Using reference TRBV5-1 and TRBJ2-5 for the parts outside the CDR3, the full variable domain is KAGVTQTPRYLIKTRGQQVTLSCSPISGHRSVSWYQQTPGQGLQFLFEYFSETQRNKGNFPGRFSGRQFSNSRSEMNVSTLELGDSALYLCASSSRVRRETQYFGPGTRLLVL.

This clonotype was observed a handful of times. This chain uses TRBV20-1 with TRBJ2-4, with D possibly called TRBD1 or TRBD2 (5 bases each). The CDR3 totals 14 residues. The germline V and J ends were trimmed by 6 bases and 6 bases, with 18 bases remaining between them. Germline V gene data show CDR1 as DFQATT and CDR2 as SNEGSKA (reference sequence). CDR3: CSATGGLRGNIQYF. The CDR3 DNA reads TGCAGTGCCACCGGAGGCCTGAGGGGAAACATTCAGTACTTC.

The chain uses TRBV7-4 and TRBJ2-3; 10 positions agree with TRBD2. CDR1 SGHVT and CDR2 SQSDAQ come from the germline V gene. The CDR3 totals 15 residues. Trimming cost V 5 bases and J 2 bases; bases outside gene matches: 4. The CDR3 spells CASSGSGGNTDTQYF. DNA of the CDR3: TGTGCCAGCAGCGGTAGCGGGGGGAACACAGATACGCAGTATTTT.

The J gene is TRBJ2-1, the V gene TRBV10-2; D perhaps matches TRBD2 (5 bases). V lost 2 bases to trimming and J lost 7 bases, with 9 bases between them. CDR1 and CDR2 from the germline V gene are WSHSY and SAAADI. This CDR3 region has 13 residues. CDR3 sequence (DNA): TGCGCCAGCAGTGAGGGACTCCTAAATGAGCAGTTCTTC. It is translated as CASSEGLLNEQFF.

V is TRBV27 and J is TRBJ1-6; D ambiguous. Trimming left V 7 bases short and J 4 bases short, with 14 bases between. The CDR3 runs 15 residues. Per the germline V gene, CDR1 is MNHEY and CDR2 is SMNVEV (reference sequence). As DNA, the CDR3 is TGTGCCAGCACCGGACTTAATCAATATAATTCACCCCTCCACTTT. Translating gives CASTGLNQYNSPLHF.

This clonotype was recorded once. The gene calls are TRBV20-1 and TRBJ2-3, with D hard to call. Germline CDR1 is DFQATT and CDR2 is SNEGSKA (reference sequence). V shed 5 bases and J shed 0 bases, with 15 bases lying between them. The CDR3 contains 15 residues. CDR3 residues: CSADRLGSSTDTQYF. The CDR3 DNA reads TGCAGTGCTGACCGGCTGGGGTCTAGCACAGATACGCAGTATTTT.